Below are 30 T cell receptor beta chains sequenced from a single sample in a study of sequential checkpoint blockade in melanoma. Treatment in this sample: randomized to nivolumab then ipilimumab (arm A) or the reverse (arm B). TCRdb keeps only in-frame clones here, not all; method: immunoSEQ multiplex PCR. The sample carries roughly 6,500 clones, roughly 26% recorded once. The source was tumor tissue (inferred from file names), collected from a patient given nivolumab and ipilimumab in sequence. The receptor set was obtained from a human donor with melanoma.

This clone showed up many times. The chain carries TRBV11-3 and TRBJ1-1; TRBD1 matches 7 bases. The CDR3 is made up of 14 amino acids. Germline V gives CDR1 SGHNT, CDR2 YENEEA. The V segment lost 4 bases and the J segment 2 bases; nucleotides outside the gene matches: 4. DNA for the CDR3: TGTGCCAGCAGCTCGGACAGGACTAACACTGAAGCTTTCTTT. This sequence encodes CASSSDRTNTEAFF.

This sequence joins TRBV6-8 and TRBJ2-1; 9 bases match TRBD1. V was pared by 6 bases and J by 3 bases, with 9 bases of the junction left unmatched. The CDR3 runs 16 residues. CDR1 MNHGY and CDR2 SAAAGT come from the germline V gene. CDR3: CASSKGQGGLYNEQFF. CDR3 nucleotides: TGTGCCAGCAGCAAGGGACAGGGTGGTCTCTACAATGAGCAGTTCTTC.

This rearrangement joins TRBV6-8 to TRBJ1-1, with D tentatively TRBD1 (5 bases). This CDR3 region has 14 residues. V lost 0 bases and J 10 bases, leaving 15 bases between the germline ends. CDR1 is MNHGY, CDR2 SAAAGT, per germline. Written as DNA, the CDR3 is TGTGCCAGCAGTTACTCGGGCGGCAGGGTTTTAGCTTTCTTT. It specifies CASSYSGGRVLAFF.

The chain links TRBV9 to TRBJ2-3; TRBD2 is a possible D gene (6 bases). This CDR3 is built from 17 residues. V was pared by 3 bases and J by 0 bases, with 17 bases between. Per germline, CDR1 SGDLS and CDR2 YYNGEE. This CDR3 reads CASSALGTSGSTDTQYF. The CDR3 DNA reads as TGTGCCAGCAGCGCCCTGGGTACGAGCGGGAGCACAGATACGCAGTATTTT.

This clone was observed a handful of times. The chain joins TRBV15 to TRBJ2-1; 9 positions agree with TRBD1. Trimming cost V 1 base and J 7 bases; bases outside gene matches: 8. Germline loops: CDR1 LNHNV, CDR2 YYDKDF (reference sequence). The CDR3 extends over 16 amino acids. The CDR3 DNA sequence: TGTGCCACCAGCAGAGTTCACCGACAGGGGGGGAATGAGCAGTTCTTC. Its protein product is CATSRVHRQGGNEQFF.

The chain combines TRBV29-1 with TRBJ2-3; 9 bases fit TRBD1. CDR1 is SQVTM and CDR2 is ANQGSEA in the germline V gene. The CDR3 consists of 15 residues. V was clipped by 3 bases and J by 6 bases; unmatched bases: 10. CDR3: CSVDSWDRVLDTQYF. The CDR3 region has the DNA TGCAGCGTTGATAGCTGGGACAGGGTGTTGGATACGCAGTATTTT.

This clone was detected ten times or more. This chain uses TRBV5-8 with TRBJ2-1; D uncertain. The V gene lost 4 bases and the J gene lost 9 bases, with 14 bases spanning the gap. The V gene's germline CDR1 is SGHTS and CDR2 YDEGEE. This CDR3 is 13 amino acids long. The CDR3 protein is CASSKDALREQFF. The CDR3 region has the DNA TGTGCCAGCAGCAAGGACGCGTTACGTGAGCAGTTCTTC.

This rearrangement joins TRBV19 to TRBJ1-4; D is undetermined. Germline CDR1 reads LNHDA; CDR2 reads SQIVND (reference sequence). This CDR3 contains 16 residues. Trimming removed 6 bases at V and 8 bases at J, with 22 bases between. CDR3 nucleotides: TGTGCCAGTAGCGAAACATCAGGTTCGCTGGGAGAAAAACTGTTTTTT. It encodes CASSETSGSLGEKLFF. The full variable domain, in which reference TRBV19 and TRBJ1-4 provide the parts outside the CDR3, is DGGITQSPKYLFRKEGQNVTLSCEQNLNHDAMYWYRQDPGQGLRLIYYSQIVNDFQKGDIAEGYSVSREKKESFPLTVTSAQKNPTAFYLCASSETSGSLGEKLFFGSGTQLSVL.

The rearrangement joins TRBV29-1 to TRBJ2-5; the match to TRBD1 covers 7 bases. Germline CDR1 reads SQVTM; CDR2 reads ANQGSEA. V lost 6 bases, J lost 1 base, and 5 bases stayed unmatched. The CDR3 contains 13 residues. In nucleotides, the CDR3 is TGCAGCGTCGCCGACAGGGCCCAAGAGACCCAGTACTTC. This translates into CSVADRAQETQYF.

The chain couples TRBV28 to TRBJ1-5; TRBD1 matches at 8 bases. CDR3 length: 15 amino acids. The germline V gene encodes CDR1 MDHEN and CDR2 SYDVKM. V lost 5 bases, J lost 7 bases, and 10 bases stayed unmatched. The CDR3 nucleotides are TGTGCCAGCAGTCCCCCGACAGGGGTGGAACAGCCCCAGCATTTT. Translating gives CASSPPTGVEQPQHF.

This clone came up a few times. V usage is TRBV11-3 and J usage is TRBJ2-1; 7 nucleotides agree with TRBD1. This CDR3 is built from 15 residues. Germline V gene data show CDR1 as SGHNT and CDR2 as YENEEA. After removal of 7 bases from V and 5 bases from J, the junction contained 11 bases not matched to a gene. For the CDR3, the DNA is TGTGCCAGCAACCCAACAGGGGCCACCCACAATGAGCAGTTCTTC. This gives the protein CASNPTGATHNEQFF.

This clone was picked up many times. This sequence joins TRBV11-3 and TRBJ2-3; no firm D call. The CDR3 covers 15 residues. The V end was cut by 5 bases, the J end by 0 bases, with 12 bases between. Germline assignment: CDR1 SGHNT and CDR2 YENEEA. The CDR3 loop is CASSPSPTSTDTQYF. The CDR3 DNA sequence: TGTGCCAGCAGCCCAAGTCCCACTAGCACAGATACGCAGTATTTT.

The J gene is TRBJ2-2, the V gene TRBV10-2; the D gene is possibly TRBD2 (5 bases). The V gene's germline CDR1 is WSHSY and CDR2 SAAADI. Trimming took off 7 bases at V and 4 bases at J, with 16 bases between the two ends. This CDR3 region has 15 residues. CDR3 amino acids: CASKAAAWGTGELFF. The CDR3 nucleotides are TGCGCCAGCAAAGCAGCGGCCTGGGGCACCGGGGAGCTGTTTTTT.

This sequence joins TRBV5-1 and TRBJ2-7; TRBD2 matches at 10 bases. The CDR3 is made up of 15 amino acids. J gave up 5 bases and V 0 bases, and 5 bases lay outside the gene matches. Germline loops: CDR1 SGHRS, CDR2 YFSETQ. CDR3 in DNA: TGCGCCAGCAGCTTGGTTTCTAGCGGGAGAGACGAGCAGTACTTC. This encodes CASSLVSSGRDEQYF.

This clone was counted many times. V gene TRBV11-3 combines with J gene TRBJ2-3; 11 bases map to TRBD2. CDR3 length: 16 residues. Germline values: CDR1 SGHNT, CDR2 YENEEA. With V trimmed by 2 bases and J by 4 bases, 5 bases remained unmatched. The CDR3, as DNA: TGTGCCAGCAGCTTAACTAGCGGGAGATTCGCAGATACGCAGTATTTT. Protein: CASSLTSGRFADTQYF.

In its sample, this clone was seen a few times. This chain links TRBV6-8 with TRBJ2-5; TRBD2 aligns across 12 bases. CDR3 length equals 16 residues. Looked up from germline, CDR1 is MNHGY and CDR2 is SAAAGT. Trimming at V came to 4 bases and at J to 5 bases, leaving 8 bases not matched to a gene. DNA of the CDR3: TGTGCCAGCAGTTTGCCCGGACTAGCGGGAAGGGAGACCCAGTACTTC. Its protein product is CASSLPGLAGRETQYF.

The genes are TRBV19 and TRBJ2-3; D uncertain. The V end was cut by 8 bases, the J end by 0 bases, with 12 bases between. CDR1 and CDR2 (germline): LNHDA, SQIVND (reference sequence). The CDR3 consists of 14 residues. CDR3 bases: TGTGCCAGTGGAATTAGGCTGAGCACAGATACGCAGTATTTT. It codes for CASGIRLSTDTQYF.

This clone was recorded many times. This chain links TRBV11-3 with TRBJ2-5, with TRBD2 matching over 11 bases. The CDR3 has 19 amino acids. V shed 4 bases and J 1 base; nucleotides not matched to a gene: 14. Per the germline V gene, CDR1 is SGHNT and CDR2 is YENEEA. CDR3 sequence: CASSSKTGTSGTSQETQYF. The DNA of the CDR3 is TGTGCCAGCAGCTCCAAAACCGGGACTAGCGGAACGTCCCAAGAGACCCAGTACTTC.

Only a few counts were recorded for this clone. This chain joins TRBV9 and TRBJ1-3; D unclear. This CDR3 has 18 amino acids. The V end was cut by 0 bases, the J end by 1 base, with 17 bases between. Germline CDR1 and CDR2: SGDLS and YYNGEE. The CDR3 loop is CASSVAIGHANSGNTIYF. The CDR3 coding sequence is TGTGCCAGCAGCGTAGCTATTGGGCACGCAAATTCTGGAAACACCATATATTTT.

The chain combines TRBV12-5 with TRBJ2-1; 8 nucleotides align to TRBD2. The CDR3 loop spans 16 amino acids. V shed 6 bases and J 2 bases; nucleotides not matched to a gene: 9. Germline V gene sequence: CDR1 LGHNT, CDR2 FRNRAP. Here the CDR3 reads CASGTGGAGAYNEQFF. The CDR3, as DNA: TGTGCTAGTGGGACCGGCGGAGCGGGAGCCTACAATGAGCAGTTCTTC.

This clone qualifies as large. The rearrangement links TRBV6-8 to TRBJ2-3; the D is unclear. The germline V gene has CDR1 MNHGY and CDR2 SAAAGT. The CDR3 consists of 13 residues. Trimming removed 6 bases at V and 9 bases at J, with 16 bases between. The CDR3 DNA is TGTGCCAGCAGCTCCGGGCCATGGATCACGCAGTATTTT. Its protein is CASSSGPWITQYF.

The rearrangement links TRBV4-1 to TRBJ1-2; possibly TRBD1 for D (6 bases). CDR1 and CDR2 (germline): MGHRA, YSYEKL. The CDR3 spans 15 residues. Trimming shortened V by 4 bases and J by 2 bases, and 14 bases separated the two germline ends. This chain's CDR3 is CASSPYRDTNYGYTF. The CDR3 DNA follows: TGCGCCAGCAGCCCGTACCGGGACACCAACTATGGCTACACCTTC.

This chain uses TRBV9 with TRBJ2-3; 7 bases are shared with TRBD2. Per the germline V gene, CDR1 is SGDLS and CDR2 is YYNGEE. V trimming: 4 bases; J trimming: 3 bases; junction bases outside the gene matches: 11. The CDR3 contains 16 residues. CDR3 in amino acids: CASSPPSLAVTDTQYF. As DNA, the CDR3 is TGTGCCAGCAGCCCACCTTCGCTAGCGGTTACAGATACGCAGTATTTT.

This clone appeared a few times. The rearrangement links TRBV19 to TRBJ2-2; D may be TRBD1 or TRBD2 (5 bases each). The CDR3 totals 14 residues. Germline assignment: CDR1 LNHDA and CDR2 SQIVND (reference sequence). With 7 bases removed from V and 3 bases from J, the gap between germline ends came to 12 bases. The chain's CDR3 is CASIEGRHTGELFF. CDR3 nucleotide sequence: TGTGCCAGTATTGAGGGGCGCCACACCGGGGAGCTGTTTTTT.

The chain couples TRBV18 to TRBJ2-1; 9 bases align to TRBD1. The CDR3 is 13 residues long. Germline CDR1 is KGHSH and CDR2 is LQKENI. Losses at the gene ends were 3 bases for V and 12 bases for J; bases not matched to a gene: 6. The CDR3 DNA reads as TGTGCCAGCTCACCGTCAGACAGGGGGAGGCAGTTCTTC. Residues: CASSPSDRGRQFF.

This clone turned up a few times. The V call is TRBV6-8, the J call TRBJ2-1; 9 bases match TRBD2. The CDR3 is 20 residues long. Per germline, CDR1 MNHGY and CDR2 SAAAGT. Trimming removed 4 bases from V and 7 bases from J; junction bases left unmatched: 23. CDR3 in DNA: TGTGCCAGCAGTTCCGACCTCGCGGGGGTAGCGGGAGCGGTGGGGAATGAGCAGTTCTTC. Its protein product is CASSSDLAGVAGAVGNEQFF.

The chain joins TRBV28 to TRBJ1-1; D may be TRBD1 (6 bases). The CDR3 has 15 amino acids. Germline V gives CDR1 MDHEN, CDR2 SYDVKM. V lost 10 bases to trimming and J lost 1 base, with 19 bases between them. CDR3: CATTSGTIENTEAFF. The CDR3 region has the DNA TGTGCCACCACGTCCGGGACAATTGAGAACACTGAAGCTTTCTTT.

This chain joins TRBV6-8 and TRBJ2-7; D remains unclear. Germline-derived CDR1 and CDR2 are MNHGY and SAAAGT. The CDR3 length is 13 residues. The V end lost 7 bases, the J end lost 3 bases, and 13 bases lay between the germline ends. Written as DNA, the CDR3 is TGTGCCAGCAACAAAAAGGCCAACTACGAGCAGTACTTC. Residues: CASNKKANYEQYF.

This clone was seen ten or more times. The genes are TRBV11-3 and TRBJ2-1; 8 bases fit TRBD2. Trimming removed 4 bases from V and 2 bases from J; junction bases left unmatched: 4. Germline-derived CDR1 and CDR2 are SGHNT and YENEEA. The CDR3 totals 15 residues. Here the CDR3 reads CASSSSGRPYNEQFF. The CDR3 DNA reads TGTGCCAGCAGCTCTAGCGGGCGACCCTACAATGAGCAGTTCTTC.

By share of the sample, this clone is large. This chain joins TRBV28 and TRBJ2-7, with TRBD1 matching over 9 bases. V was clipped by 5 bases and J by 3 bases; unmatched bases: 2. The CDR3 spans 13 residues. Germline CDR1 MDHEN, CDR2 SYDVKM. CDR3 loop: CASSEGQGYEQYF. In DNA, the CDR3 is TGTGCCAGCAGTGAGGGACAGGGCTACGAGCAGTACTTC.